This entry concerns a single T cell receptor (beta chain). Its target antigen remains unknown. No clone much larger than this one lies a single base away; base qualities are absent. Unmatched junction bases come to 9, with V trimmed by 4 bases and J by 7 bases. Counted from cysteine to phenylalanine, this CDR3 has 13 amino acids. The read is trimmed to its CDR3 DNA, 39 bases read in frame from base 1. Reading the germline V gene gives CDR1 SQVTM and CDR2 ANQGSEA. The data are from a study of persistence of HIV-infected CD4 T cells (dated by TCRdb to 2019 to 2021). Background on the whole study: CMV- and HIV-1 Gag-responding CD4+ T cells were isolated from ART-treated individuals so that antigen-driven clonal expansion of HIV-1-infected cells could be examined. Peripheral blood samples of up to roughly 200 mL were obtained at multiple time points, with the exception of two participants, for whom leukapheresis was performed at a single time point. Participants had been on suppressive ART for a median of roughly 8 years. In the cross-participant TCR cluster analysis, about 8 participants were included for CMV and 6 or 7 participants were included for Gag. The clonality of all cells in each sorted population was measured by TCRbeta sequencing, and the clonality of infected cells was measured by proviral sequencing.

Interpreted using the paper, the treatment or condition label stands for: suppressive antiretroviral therapy. Cells were stimulated with lysates of CMV-infected fibroblasts at roughly 10 ug/mL. Nonresponding CD40L-negative CD69-negative CD45RO-high memory CD4+ T cells were sorted as memory populations depleted of antigen-responding cells. HIV-1-infected adults in whom suppressive ART had been started during chronic infection were enrolled as participants. For at least 4 years, the participants' plasma HIV-1 RNA had been undetectable, below 50 copies/mL. To be included, a participant needed positive CMV serology and a CD4+ T cell count above 400 cells/uL. Before stimulation, PBMCs were isolated using density centrifugation and then depleted of CD8+ T cells. For 15 to 20 hours, CD8-depleted PBMCs were stimulated with anti-CD28/CD49d costimulation, a CD40-blocking antibody, and enfuvirtide, which was added to prevent new infections. Cell sorting was done on a Beckman Coulter MoFlo Legacy or XDP sorter, and dead cells were excluded with propidium iodide. For samples with more than one million cells, genomic DNA was extracted with the QIAamp DNA Mini Kit, and for all other samples the Quick-DNA Microprep Kit was used.

Points the paper makes about the study in general: TCR oligoclonality correlated with proviral oligoclonality within the same sorted populations. Significantly lower TCRbeta richness was observed in CMV- and Gag-responding cells than in anti-CD3/anti-CD28-responding cells, and higher oligoclonality was observed in CMV-responding cells than in CD3/CD28-stimulated and Gag-responding cells. Only a small number of individuals took part in the study, and the range of antigens tested was limited. Because the TCR analyses were done in bulk, restricting them to just the rare CMV-responding cells that actually carried HIV-1 proviruses was not possible. Degenerate expanded CDR3beta sequences were enriched in antigen-responding cells, suggesting convergent selection of CD4+ responses to CMV and Gag.

The immunoSEQ hsTCRB assay version 4 in survey mode was used to sequence TCRbeta repertoires from genomic DNA. For TCRbeta sequencing, genomic DNA was diluted to about 10 ng/uL, with up to about 1 ug used per sample. The authors' analysis ran thus. ImmunoSeq Analyzer 3.0 was used for analysis of TCRbeta data, and diversity was computed on productive nucleotide rearrangements. Lower-bound TCR diversity was estimated with the improved Chao index, and clonality with the Gini coefficient using the Immunarch R package. When different nucleotide rearrangements encoded the same CDR3beta amino acid sequence, each rearrangement was treated as a distinct clonotype. TCRbeta sequences significantly enriched in antigen-responding cells relative to anti-CD3/anti-CD28-activated cells were identified by differential abundance analysis. GLIPH2 grouped TCRs by predicted peptide-MHC specificity, both within each participant and across combined participant data sets. Here the immuneACCESS table is served through TCRdb, limited to in-frame sequences with V and J called. Missing clones are a known gap in these copies; in checked studies unresolved V genes cover under half, and the rest lacks a known reason. The V and J calls and clone size were taken over from that table, and D and trimming were inferred from the DNA. For this sample there are approximately 35,000 clones; 65% to 90% appear just once. The ten largest clonotypes hold just over 0.85% of the sample.

The chain was built from TRBV29-1 and TRBJ1-1, and 7 bases in between align with TRBD1. The TCR comes from an adult man with HIV who was CMV-seropositive. The starting material was CD4+ T cells sorted from PBMCs after 18-hour stimulation, obtained from a patient who received antiretroviral therapy. The intended sense of this specimen's cell subset or site label: CD40L-CD69- CD45RO-high memory CD4 T cells not responding to CMV lysate. The base sequence is TGCAGCGTTGGGACCCCAGGGGGTCGTGAAGCTTTCTTT. Its translation reads: CSVGTPGGREAFF.